The rows below give T cell receptor beta chains drawn from one sample of a study of blood T cells in healthy people across ages. Each CDR3 protein gets one entry after TCRdb re-called the 5' RACE reads with MiXCR. The table has about 640,000 distinct CDR3 sequences, 40% to 45% seen once. The source material was blood. These receptors were collected from an elderly man in good health. The CDR3 runs from the conserved cysteine through the conserved F or W. D genes are given only for firm matches. Not every row has a clone size; where given, it reads once, few, many or a size class.

TRBJ1-5 | many | TRBD1 | TRBV7-2 | CASSLVGQTNQPQHF | TGTGCCAGCAGCTTAGTGGGACAGACCAATCAGCCCCAGCATTTT
TRBJ2-1 | . | . | TRBV12-3/TRBV12-4 | CASSLGQGINYEQFF | TGTGCCAGCAGTTTAGGGCAGGGTATTAACTATGAGCAGTTCTTC
TRBJ2-3 | . | . | TRBV12-3/TRBV12-4 | CASYGNTDTQYF | TGTGCCAGCTACGGGAACACAGATACGCAGTATTTT
TRBJ1-2 | . | TRBD1 | TRBV3-1 | CASSLGQLHTF | TGTGCCAGCAGCCTGGGACAGCTTCACACCTTC
TRBJ2-7 | . | TRBD1 | TRBV11-2 | CASSPRQGDFYEQYF | TGTGCCAGCAGCCCCCGACAGGGAGATTTTTACGAGCAGTACTTC
TRBJ1-1 | few | TRBD1 | TRBV2 | CASSITGGGNTEAFF | TGTGCCAGCAGTATTACAGGGGGCGGGAACACTGAAGCTTTCTTT
TRBJ1-1 | . | . | TRBV30 | CAWERRDRTLPEAFF | TGTGCCTGGGAAAGGAGGGACCGGACCCTCCCTGAAGCTTTCTTT
TRBJ1-2 | few | . | TRBV20-1 | CSGAERRGYGYTF | TGCAGTGGCGCAGAGCGTAGGGGTTATGGCTACACCTTC
TRBJ2-3 | . | TRBD2 | TRBV20-1 | CSAVPLAGGLDTQYF | TGCAGTGCTGTCCCTCTAGCGGGAGGCTTAGATACGCAGTATTTT
TRBJ2-2 | . | TRBD1 | TRBV7-6 | CASTPPGTELTGELFF | TGTGCCAGCACCCCCCCCGGGACAGAACTCACCGGGGAGCTGTTTTTT
TRBJ2-5 | . | TRBD2 | TRBV6-2/TRBV6-3 | CASSYLREGRETQYF | TGTGCCAGCAGTTACTTGCGGGAGGGCCGGGAGACCCAGTACTTC
TRBJ1-2 | . | . | TRBV9 | CASSPTHPGQGYTF | TGTGCCAGCAGCCCTACCCATCCGGGACAAGGCTACACCTTC
TRBJ1-2 | few | . | TRBV20-1 | CSARDVLQGDYGYTF | TGCAGTGCTAGAGATGTGCTGCAGGGAGACTATGGCTACACCTTC
TRBJ2-3 | many | TRBD2 | TRBV29-1 | CSVAGTSGRTDTQYF | TGCAGCGTCGCCGGGACTAGCGGGAGAACAGATACGCAGTATTTT
TRBJ2-3 | . | TRBD1 | TRBV24-1 | CATSDSGQGVATDTQYF | TGTGCCACCAGTGATTCTGGACAGGGGGTTGCAACAGATACGCAGTATTTT
TRBJ2-3 | . | . | TRBV10-1 | CASREASRRGTDTQYF | TGCGCCAGCAGAGAAGCTAGCAGAAGGGGCACAGATACGCAGTATTTT
TRBJ2-7 | . | . | TRBV6-1 | CASSSTAIGSYEQYF | TGTGCCAGCAGTTCCACGGCCATAGGCTCCTACGAGCAGTACTTC
TRBJ2-2 | . | TRBD2 | TRBV15 | CATSRGSGKHGGELFF | TGTGCCACCAGCAGAGGTAGCGGGAAGCATGGCGGGGAGCTGTTTTTT
TRBJ2-1 | once | TRBD1 | TRBV10-1 | CASSEFPGGRAEQFF | TGCGCCAGCAGTGAGTTCCCAGGGGGCCGGGCTGAGCAGTTCTTC
TRBJ2-3 | few | . | TRBV7-2 | CASSLGSRGGTQYF | TGTGCCAGCAGCTTAGGGAGTAGAGGAGGTACGCAGTATTTT
TRBJ2-1 | . | TRBD2 | TRBV9 | CASSVASGGVGYNEQFF | TGTGCCAGCAGCGTAGCCAGCGGGGGGGTGGGTTACAATGAGCAGTTCTTC
TRBJ2-5 | few | TRBD1 | TRBV18 | CASSPPGTGRGETQYF | TGTGCCAGCTCTCCACCCGGGACAGGGAGAGGAGAGACCCAGTACTTC
TRBJ2-7 | . | . | TRBV6-1 | CASSDLGPARGFFEQYF | TGTGCCAGCAGTGATCTTGGTCCCGCCAGGGGATTTTTCGAGCAGTACTTC